The 21 T cell receptor beta chains below all came from one sample that was sequenced in a study of cytomegalovirus exposure and HLA in healthy donors. PCR involved 60 Vbeta and 13 Jbeta primers. Data came from immunoSEQ multiplex PCR; TCRdb stores just in-frame clones and leaves some out. The sample consists of about 160,000 clones, about three quarters of them appearing once. Sequenced input: PBMCs. The receptors originated from a female donor in good health and CMV-seronegative.

V is TRBV7-6 and J is TRBJ1-5; 9 bases are shared with TRBD1. Germline assignment: CDR1 SGHVS and CDR2 FNYEAQ. The CDR3 has 15 residues. With V trimmed by 5 bases and J by 7 bases, 9 bases remained unmatched. The CDR3 protein is CASSQGTGMIQPQHF. In DNA, the CDR3 is TGTGCCAGCAGCCAGGGGACAGGGATGATCCAGCCCCAGCATTTT.

The chain uses TRBV6-5 and TRBJ2-7; 9 bases fit TRBD1. This CDR3 has 13 amino acids. CDR1 is MNHEY, CDR2 SVGAGI, per germline. V shed 5 bases, J shed 13 bases, and the junction held 12 bases outside the gene matches. The CDR3: CASSPTEGTGYYF. The CDR3 DNA is TGTGCCAGCAGTCCAACAGAGGGGACAGGGTATTACTTC.

This chain links TRBV10-3 with TRBJ2-7; 9 nucleotides line up with TRBD1. Germline CDR1 is ENHRY and CDR2 is SYGVKD. J gave up 4 bases and V 4 bases, and 8 bases lay outside the gene matches. The CDR3 runs 15 residues. CDR3 sequence: CAISGGDRAQYEQYF. The CDR3 DNA reads as TGTGCCATCAGTGGAGGGGACAGGGCACAATACGAGCAGTACTTC.

The chain combines TRBV4-2 with TRBJ2-3, with D tentatively TRBD2 (7 bases). This CDR3 comprises 15 residues. The germline V and J ends were trimmed by 2 bases and 4 bases, with 13 bases remaining between them. Germline CDR1 reads LGHNA; CDR2 reads YNFKEQ. CDR3 nucleotide sequence: TGTGCCAGCAGCCAATCGGGGGGCCCTGCAGATACGCAGTATTTT. Its protein is CASSQSGGPADTQYF.

The chain joins TRBV21-1 to TRBJ2-5; the D call TRBD2 from the table was never checked on the DNA. TRBV21-1 has pseudogene status. The CDR3 has 16 amino acids. CDR3 bases: TGTGCCAGCAGCACGGGGAGCGGGAAGGCCCAAGAGACCCAGTACTTC. Translation gives CASSTGSGKAQETQYF.

V gene TRBV7-8 combines with J gene TRBJ2-2; possibly TRBD1 for D (5 bases). Per the germline V gene, CDR1 is SGHVS and CDR2 is FQNEAQ. The V end lost 3 bases, the J end lost 7 bases, and 9 bases lay between the germline ends. This CDR3 region has 13 residues. CDR3 nucleotides: TGTGCCAGCAGCTTCAGGGTTTACGGGGAGCTGTTTTTT. It is translated as CASSFRVYGELFF.

DNA of the CDR3: TGTGCCAGCAGCTTGGGGATCCTAGCAGGGGCAGATACGCAGTATTTT. Protein product: CASSLGILAGADTQYF. V is TRBV5-6 and J is TRBJ2-3; possible D gene TRBD1, 6 bases. This CDR3 contains 16 residues. The germline V and J ends were trimmed by 0 bases and 4 bases, with 15 bases remaining between them. Germline CDR1 and CDR2: SGHDT and YYEEEE. Full variable domain (rest looked up from reference TRBV5-6 and TRBJ2-3): DAGVTQSPTHLIKTRGQQVTLRCSPKSGHDTVSWYQQALGQGPQFIFQYYEEEERQRGNFPDRFSGHQFPNYSSELNVNALLLGDSALYLCASSLGILAGADTQYFGPGTRLTVL.

This chain connects TRBV7-3 to TRBJ1-2, with TRBD1 matching 8 bases. V shed 2 bases and J 4 bases; nucleotides not matched to a gene: 6. CDR1 is SGHTA and CDR2 is FQGTGA in the germline V gene. This CDR3 has 15 amino acids. The CDR3 here is CASSLAQGASYGYTF. The CDR3 DNA reads TGTGCCAGCAGCTTAGCGCAGGGGGCTTCCTATGGCTACACCTTC. Full variable domain (outside the CDR3, taken from reference TRBV7-3 and TRBJ1-2): GAGVSQTPSNKVTEKGKYVELRCDPISGHTALYWYRQSLGQGPEFLIYFQGTGAADDSGLPNDRFFAVRPEGSVSTLKIQRTERGDSAVYLCASSLAQGASYGYTFGSGTRLTVV.

The gene calls are TRBV10-3 and TRBJ2-3, with TRBD1 matching over 11 bases. This CDR3 has 14 residues. Losses at the gene ends were 6 bases for V and 3 bases for J; bases not matched to a gene: 2. Germline V lookup: CDR1 ENHRY, CDR2 SYGVKD. For the CDR3, the DNA is TGTGCCATCAGGGGGGACAGGGGGACAGATACGCAGTATTTT. It translates to CAIRGDRGTDTQYF.

The sample holds a few counts of this clone. The genes are TRBV6-1 and TRBJ1-1; the D gene is possibly TRBD1 (5 bases). V lost 8 bases and J 0 bases, leaving 10 bases between the germline ends. The CDR3 runs to 13 residues. Per the germline V gene, CDR1 is MNHNS and CDR2 is SASEGT. The DNA of the CDR3 is TGTGCCAGCGGTGGGGCTATGAACACTGAAGCTTTCTTT. Encoded protein: CASGGAMNTEAFF.

The rearrangement joins TRBV11-3 to TRBJ2-1; 12 bases are shared with TRBD2. The CDR3 has 17 amino acids. V shed 5 bases, J shed 6 bases, and the junction held 11 bases outside the gene matches. Germline values: CDR1 SGHNT, CDR2 YENEEA. The CDR3 spells CASSPSRTSGKFNEQFF. In DNA, the CDR3 is TGTGCCAGCAGCCCTTCCCGGACTAGCGGGAAATTCAATGAGCAGTTCTTC.

This clone was detected only a few times. The gene calls are TRBV6-5 and TRBJ2-7; maybe TRBD2 (6 bases). With 8 bases removed from V and 0 bases from J, the gap between germline ends came to 14 bases. The CDR3 sequence is 14 residues long. The germline gives CDR1 MNHEY, CDR2 SVGAGI. CDR3 coding DNA: TGTGCCAGCCGGGGACTTCAAAGCTCCTACGAGCAGTACTTC. Protein product: CASRGLQSSYEQYF.

This chain uses TRBV4-3 with TRBJ1-1, with a tentative D call TRBD1 (5 bases). This CDR3 has 14 residues. The germline V gene encodes CDR1 LGHNA and CDR2 YSLEER. With 0 bases removed from V and 1 base from J, the gap between germline ends came to 6 bases. CDR3 in DNA: TGCGCCAGCAGCCAAGATGGGGCGAACACTGAAGCTTTCTTT. Translated: CASSQDGANTEAFF.

This clone was recorded once. The chain has TRBV28 and TRBJ1-1; 7 bases are shared with TRBD1. From germline, CDR1 is MDHEN and CDR2 SYDVKM. The CDR3 is made up of 14 amino acids. The V and J ends lost 6 bases and 5 bases, in that order; junction bases with no gene match: 9. The CDR3 protein is CASSLAGGQTEAFF. The CDR3 DNA sequence: TGTGCCAGCAGCCTAGCAGGGGGGCAGACTGAAGCTTTCTTT.

The V gene is TRBV4-3, the J gene TRBJ1-3, with 10 bases identical to TRBD1. This CDR3 is built from 17 residues. Germline trimming cut 0 bases from V and 5 bases from J; bases unmatched to any gene: 7. Germline V lookup: CDR1 LGHNA, CDR2 YSLEER. The CDR3 region has the DNA TGCGCCAGCAGCCAAGATTGGGGACAGGGGTTACGAAACACCATATATTTT. Protein product: CASSQDWGQGLRNTIYF.

The V call is TRBV5-1, the J call TRBJ2-7; TRBD2 matches 10 bases. The CDR3 runs to 15 residues. Germline V CDR1 and CDR2: SGHRS, YFSETQ. The V gene end was trimmed by 2 bases and the J gene end by 2 bases; junction bases not matched to a gene: 4. CDR3 sequence (DNA): TGCGCCAGCAGCTTAGGGACTAGCGAAACCTACGAGCAGTACTTC. It codes for CASSLGTSETYEQYF.

The V call is TRBV10-3, the J call TRBJ1-6, with 7 positions matching TRBD1. CDR1 is ENHRY, CDR2 SYGVKD, per germline. CDR3 length equals 15 residues. Germline trimming cut 5 bases from V and 8 bases from J; bases unmatched to any gene: 9. Written as DNA, the CDR3 is TGTGCCATCAGTCCCCACAGGGGTGGGGATTCACCCCTCCACTTT. Encoded protein: CAISPHRGGDSPLHF.

This chain uses TRBV7-2 with TRBJ1-1; D gene uncertain. The germline V gene has CDR1 SGHTA and CDR2 FQGNSA. V dropped 3 bases and J dropped 1 base, with 9 bases sitting between them. The CDR3 consists of 14 residues. Here the CDR3 reads CASSFSPGNTEAFF. The CDR3 coding sequence is TGTGCCAGCAGCTTTAGCCCGGGGAACACTGAAGCTTTCTTT.

V usage is TRBV19 and J usage is TRBJ1-2; unclear D gene. The CDR3 totals 15 residues. Between the trimmed V and J ends, which lost 5 bases and 4 bases, there was a span of 17 bases. Germline V gene data show CDR1 as LNHDA and CDR2 as SQIVND (reference sequence). The CDR3 spells CASSAGHSFFYGYTF. Here the CDR3 DNA reads TGTGCCAGTAGTGCGGGCCACTCATTCTTCTATGGCTACACCTTC.

This rearrangement joins TRBV18 to TRBJ1-5; D gene uncertain. Trimming shortened V by 5 bases and J by 2 bases, and 10 bases separated the two germline ends. Germline CDR1 reads KGHSH; CDR2 reads LQKENI. This CDR3 comprises 14 residues. CDR3: CASSGAGGNQPQHF. In DNA form, the CDR3 reads TGTGCCAGCTCAGGAGCCGGTGGCAATCAGCCCCAGCATTTT.

The J gene is TRBJ1-5, the V gene TRBV30, with TRBD1 as a possible D gene (5 bases). The CDR3 is made up of 15 amino acids. V lost 0 bases and J 0 bases, leaving 9 bases between the germline ends. Germline V lookup: CDR1 GTSNPN, CDR2 SVGIG (reference sequence). The CDR3 spells CAWSVQALSNQPQHF. CDR3 DNA: TGTGCCTGGAGTGTACAGGCCCTTAGCAATCAGCCCCAGCATTTT. The full variable domain, its missing parts supplied by reference TRBV30 and TRBJ1-5, is SQTIHQWPATLVQPVGSPLSLECTVEGTSNPNLYWYRQAAGRGLQLLFYSVGIGQISSEVPQNLSASRPQDRQFILSSKKLLLSDSGFYLCAWSVQALSNQPQHFGDGTRLSIL.